This TCR beta chain was captured in a study of blood T cell repertoires in COVID-19 (dated by TCRdb to 2018 to 2021). Some background on the complete study: The collaborator samples originated in the United States, Italy and Spain and spanned the acute and convalescent phases of COVID-19. The material from the prospective study consisted of cDNA or gDNA derived from T cells, B-cell-depleted T cells, or PBMCs. Subjects who had been exposed to COVID-19, were actively infected with it, or had recovered from it provided the deeply sampled blood TCRbeta repertoires that made up the dataset. The repertoires were released in a freely available public database intended as a resource for research on the immune response to SARS-CoV-2. Samples came from the ongoing ImmuneRACE study (first 160 participants) plus 1,254 subjects from 6 global collaborators. A de-identified subject ID, COVID-19 status, age in years and sex were almost always included in the sample metadata. Where HLA class I and class II types were available, the types were taken from metadata supplied by the sample provider, not from assay-based typing. General conclusions and limits of the study: How much clinical and demographic metadata was included differed by source and by participant, and the metadata was provided uncurated.

Inclusive of the bounding cysteine and phenylalanine, the CDR3 is 14 residues long. Only the CDR3 DNA is retained, 42 bases long and in frame from the first base. The germline V gene encodes CDR1 LNHDA and CDR2 SQIVND (reference sequence). V and J are trimmed by 7 bases and 3 bases, and the gene matches miss 8 bases of the junction. With regard to this clone: Its antigen target is currently unknown. There are no base qualities to consult, and no much larger clone falls within one base.

One collaborating source in Seattle enrolled patients during active infection and followed them longitudinally through the course of disease. Collaborating institutions collected whole blood in K2EDTA tubes following their own protocols. For TCRbeta analysis, collaborators shipped samples as frozen whole blood, isolated PBMCs, or DNA extracted from either of those sample types. TCRbeta CDR3 regions were amplified from genomic DNA using the immunoSEQ Assay, a bias-controlled multiplex PCR. Under the source paper's analysis protocol: The number of nucleated cells in each sample was estimated from the amplification of reference gene primers within the assay. To quantify the absolute abundance of each unique TCRbeta CDR3 rearrangement, sequence reads were collapsed and filtered. For each sample, productive Simpson clonality was calculated by taking the square root of Simpson's diversity index across productive rearrangements. TCRdb retrieved this table from immuneACCESS and kept in-frame rearrangements only. Not all clones are present; in checked studies, unresolved V genes account for under half, and no reason is known for the remainder. The DNA gave D and trimming, while V, J and clone size come from that table. The sample table records roughly 410,000 clones; about 90% of these occur just once. The biggest ten clones account for over 2% of the sample.

The V gene is TRBV19 and the J gene is TRBJ1-2; 7 of the junction bases match TRBD1. Sequencing was done on a sample of peripheral blood. The receptor comes from a woman aged 55-75 years with COVID-19, enrolled during active disease. CDR3 sequence: CASTVDRVYYGYTF. The DNA is as follows: TGTGCCAGTACCGTCGACAGGGTATACTATGGCTACACCTTC.